This T cell receptor beta chain was captured in a study of shared clonotypes between healthy human individuals. Using immunoSEQ multiplex PCR, the repertoire was profiled, and TCRdb retains in-frame clones only, with some absent. The repertoire holds about 2.3 million clones, with 93% as singletons. This clone was observed once. CDR1 is MDHEN and CDR2 is SYDVKM in the germline V gene. J gave up 3 bases and V 3 bases, and 7 bases lay outside the gene matches. The CDR3 is 16 residues long. The V call is TRBV28, the J call TRBJ2-7, with 11 bases fitting TRBD2. This clonotype was sampled from a man aged 18 to 29 in good health. Some clones in this sample may be carry-over from other donors' samples. The source material was naive CD4+ T cells from PBMCs. Noted subset: CD45RA+ positively selected. CDR3 amino acids: CASSFLVGLADYEQYF. The DNA for the CDR3 is TGTGCCAGCAGTTTCCTTGTGGGACTAGCGGACTACGAGCAGTACTTC.